Listed here is a single T cell receptor beta chain. The antigen is unknown. The data are from a study of siplizumab effects on memory and regulatory T cells. V shed 1 base, J shed 4 bases, and the junction held 4 bases outside the gene matches. Germline CDR1 reads MRHNA; CDR2 reads SNTAGT. This CDR3 contains 15 residues. Roughly 99,000 TCR templates were assayed per sample. Only in-frame clones appear in the TCRdb table, and some are missing; sequencing was by immunoSEQ multiplex PCR. Of about 50,000 clones in the sample, about 93% were seen once. Study-wide results and caveats: Controls showed an average of roughly 25% Treg-derived mappable alloreactive CD4+ clones, while siplizumab showed around 70%. Naive T cells seemed more diverse than memory cells and seemed major alloresponse contributors. With siplizumab, cumulative frequency of CD4+ memory-derived alloreactive sequences dropped significantly.

The V and J genes are TRBV6-4 and TRBJ2-3; 8 bases align to TRBD2. The sequenced sample consisted of CD8+ T cells sorted from blood. The source is a human donor in good health. The CDR3 DNA sequence: TGTGCCAGCAGTGACTGGCTAGCGGGCCCAGATACGCAGTATTTT. Residues: CASSDWLAGPDTQYF.